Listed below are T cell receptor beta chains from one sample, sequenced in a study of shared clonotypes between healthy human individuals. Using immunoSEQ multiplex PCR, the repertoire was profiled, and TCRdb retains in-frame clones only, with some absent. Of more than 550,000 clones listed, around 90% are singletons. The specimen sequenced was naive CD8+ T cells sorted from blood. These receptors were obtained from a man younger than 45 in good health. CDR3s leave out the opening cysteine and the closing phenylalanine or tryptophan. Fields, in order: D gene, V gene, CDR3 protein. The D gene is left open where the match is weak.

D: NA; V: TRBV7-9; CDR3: ASSLDDSASGNTIY
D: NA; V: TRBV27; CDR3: ASGGLGGYNEQF
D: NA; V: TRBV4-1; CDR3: ASSQDKGGEDEQY
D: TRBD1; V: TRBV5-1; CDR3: ASSLRPGTGPNTEAF
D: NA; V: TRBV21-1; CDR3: ASSKVWGPDTQY
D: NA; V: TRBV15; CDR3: ATSRDRGPNTEAF
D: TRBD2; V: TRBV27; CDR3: ASSPHLSSGRGAEQF
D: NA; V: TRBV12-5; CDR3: ASGRQVRTEMNTEAF
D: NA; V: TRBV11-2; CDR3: ASSLEWGLGTYEQY
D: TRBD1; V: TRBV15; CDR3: ATSRDGGQGSYEQY